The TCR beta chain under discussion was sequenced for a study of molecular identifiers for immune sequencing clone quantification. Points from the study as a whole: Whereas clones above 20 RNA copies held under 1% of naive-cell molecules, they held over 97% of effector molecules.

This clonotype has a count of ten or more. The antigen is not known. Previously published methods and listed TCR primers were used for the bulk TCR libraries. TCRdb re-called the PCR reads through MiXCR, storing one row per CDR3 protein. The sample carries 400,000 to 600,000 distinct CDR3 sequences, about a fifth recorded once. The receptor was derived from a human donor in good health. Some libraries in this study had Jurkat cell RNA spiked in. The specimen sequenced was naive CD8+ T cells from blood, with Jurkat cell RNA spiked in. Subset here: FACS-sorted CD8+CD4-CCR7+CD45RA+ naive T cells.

For the CDR3, the DNA is TGTGCCAGCAGCTTAGATCCTAGCGGGGGCGACACAGATACGCAGTATTTT. Protein product: CASSLDPSGGDTDTQYF. This sequence joins TRBV11-2 and TRBJ2-3, with TRBD2 matching over 10 bases. CDR3 size: 17 residues. J gave up 2 bases and V 0 bases, and 5 bases lay outside the gene matches. The germline CDR1 and CDR2 sequences are SGHAT and FQNNGV.